This TCR beta chain stems from a study of CD4 T cells in relation to SARS-CoV-2 and coronaviruses. Assay used: immunoSEQ multiplex PCR; TCRdb lists only in-frame clones, some missing. This table has about 20,000 clones, over 75% appearing once. Before the COVID-19 pandemic, during about 2011-2019, CD4+ T cells were taken from unexposed donors. The cells were cultured for 10 days before CD4+ T cells were isolated. Cells permitting, SARS-CoV-2 S/N and four cold-coronavirus spikes were tested on unexposed-donor CD4+ T cells. Notes on this clone: Its antigen is currently unknown.

Germline-derived CDR1 and CDR2 are MNHEY and SVGEGT. This CDR3 is 14 amino acids long. The V and J ends lost 5 bases and 8 bases respectively, with 18 bases between them. Sequencing was done on a sample of CD4+ T cells from PBMCs, cultured in vitro. This clonotype was sampled from a human donor in good health. The chain is built from TRBV6-2 or TRBV6-3 and TRBJ2-5, with D perhaps TRBD2 (5 bases). Written as DNA, the CDR3 is TGTGCCAGCAGTCCCCCCGAGGGCGCTCAAACCCAGTACTTC. Encoded protein: CASSPPEGAQTQYF.